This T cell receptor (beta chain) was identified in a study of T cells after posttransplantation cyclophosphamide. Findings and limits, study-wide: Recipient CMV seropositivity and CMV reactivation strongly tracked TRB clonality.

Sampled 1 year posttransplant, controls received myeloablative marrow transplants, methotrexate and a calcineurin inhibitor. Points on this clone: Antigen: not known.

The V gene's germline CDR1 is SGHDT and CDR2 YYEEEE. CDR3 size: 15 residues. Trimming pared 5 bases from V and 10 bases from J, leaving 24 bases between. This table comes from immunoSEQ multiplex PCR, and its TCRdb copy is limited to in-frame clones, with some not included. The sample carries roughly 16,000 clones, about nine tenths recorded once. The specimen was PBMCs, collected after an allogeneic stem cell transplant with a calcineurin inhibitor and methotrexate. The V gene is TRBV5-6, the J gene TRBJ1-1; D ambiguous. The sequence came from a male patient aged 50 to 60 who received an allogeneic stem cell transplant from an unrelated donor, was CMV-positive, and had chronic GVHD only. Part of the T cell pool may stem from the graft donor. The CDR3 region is CASSQAADRGLLAFF. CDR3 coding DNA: TGTGCCAGCAGTCAGGCCGCGGACCGAGGGCTGCTAGCTTTCTTT.